These 4 T cell receptor beta chains came from one sample sequenced in a study of blood T cell repertoires in COVID-19. Method: immunoSEQ multiplex PCR; TCRdb's copy keeps in-frame clones and lacks some. This sample carries about 17,000 clones, around 84% of them seen once, and the ten largest clones take around 16%. The sample taken for sequencing was peripheral blood. These receptors originate from a human donor with active COVID-19. The donor label of this sample is uncertain.

The chain couples TRBV9 to TRBJ2-5; 10 bases line up with TRBD2. The CDR3 runs 16 residues. The trim removed 0 bases at V and 5 bases at J, leaving 7 bases unmatched. Germline V gene lookup returns CDR1 SGDLS and CDR2 YYNGEE. CDR3 amino acids: CASSVGPSGGEETQYF. Written as DNA, the CDR3 is TGTGCCAGCAGCGTAGGACCTAGCGGGGGAGAGGAGACCCAGTACTTC.

V is TRBV4-2 and J is TRBJ2-4; 7 bases match TRBD2. The CDR3 length is 15 residues. Looked up from germline, CDR1 is LGHNA and CDR2 is YNFKEQ. The junction had 7 bases not matched to a gene; V was cut back by 1 base and J by 7 bases. The CDR3 spells CASSQVGGGENIQYF. The CDR3 DNA reads TGTGCCAGCAGCCAAGTCGGCGGGGGAGAGAACATTCAGTACTTC.

As regards this clone: At the DNA level, this CDR3 is encoded by other sequences in the same sample as well. The J gene is TRBJ2-5, the V gene TRBV6-5; D is perhaps TRBD1 (5 bases). This CDR3 is 12 amino acids long. Trimming took 6 bases from V and 4 from J, leaving 9 bases between them. CDR1 and CDR2 (germline): MNHEY, SVGAGI. The CDR3 nucleotides read TGTGCCAGCAGCCCAGGGTTAGAGACCCAGTACTTC. It specifies CASSPGLETQYF.

This clone was seen only once. This chain connects TRBV9 to TRBJ2-3; maybe TRBD2 (6 bases). CDR3 size: 15 residues. The V gene lost 4 bases and the J gene lost 5 bases, with 17 bases spanning the gap. The germline gives CDR1 SGDLS, CDR2 YYNGEE. CDR3 in DNA: TGTGCCAGCAGCTCCCGGGACTTAGCCCAAGATACGCAGTATTTT. It yields the protein CASSSRDLAQDTQYF.